The next 20 T cell receptor beta chains were all read from a single sample in a study of OX40 agonist ivuxolimab in advanced cancers. The data were produced by immunoSEQ multiplex PCR, yet TCRdb's version contains in-frame clones alone and is incomplete. The table has tens of thousands of clones, 80% to 90% seen once. Sample: CD4+ or CD8+ T cells sorted from blood, taken in a trial of the OX40 agonist ivuxolimab. All receptors derive from an adult with an advanced solid tumor such as melanoma, head and neck, liver or kidney cancer.

V usage is TRBV5-4 and J usage is TRBJ1-2; D unresolved. Per germline, CDR1 SGHNT and CDR2 YYREEE (reference sequence). Trimming stripped 3 bases from V and 0 bases from J, with 9 bases between. The CDR3 has 14 residues. CDR3 loop: CASSSIGANYGYTF. CDR3 DNA sequence: TGTGCCAGCAGCTCCATTGGGGCTAACTATGGCTACACCTTC. The full variable domain, in which reference TRBV5-4 and TRBJ1-2 provide the parts outside the CDR3, is ETGVTQSPTHLIKTRGQQVTLRCSSQSGHNTVSWYQQALGQGPQFIFQYYREEENGRGNFPPRFSGLQFPNYSSELNVNALELDDSALYLCASSSIGANYGYTFGSGTRLTVV.

This clone turned up a few times. The V call is TRBV9, the J call TRBJ1-2; D is ambiguous. V lost 3 bases and J lost 0, with 6 bases in between. This CDR3 has 13 amino acids. Per germline, CDR1 SGDLS and CDR2 YYNGEE. CDR3 in amino acids: CASSGGPNYGYTF. The CDR3 DNA sequence: TGTGCCAGCAGCGGCGGACCTAACTATGGCTACACCTTC. Combining the CDR3 with reference TRBV9 and TRBJ1-2 gives the whole variable domain DSGVTQTPKHLITATGQRVTLRCSPRSGDLSVYWYQQSLDQGLQFLIQYYNGEERAKGNILERFSAQQFPDLHSELNLSSLELGDSALYFCASSGGPNYGYTFGSGTRLTVV.

The chain employs TRBV7-2 and TRBJ2-7; TRBD2 matches at 8 bases. The CDR3 has 16 amino acids. Per germline, CDR1 SGHTA and CDR2 FQGNSA. V dropped 4 bases and J dropped 1; count of bases not matched to a gene: 9. The DNA for the CDR3 is TGTGCCAGCAGCTCCGGGGGGGCGGATCTTTCCTACGAGCAGTACTTC. Protein product: CASSSGGADLSYEQYF.

V and J are TRBV4-1 and TRBJ1-2; 9 bases align to TRBD1. Germline loops: CDR1 MGHRA, CDR2 YSYEKL. V shed 3 bases, J shed 8 bases, and the junction held 7 bases outside the gene matches. The CDR3 covers 14 residues. In DNA, the CDR3 is TGCGCCAGCAGCCAGGCCGGGACAGGGTTAGGCTACACCTTC. Translation gives CASSQAGTGLGYTF.

V gene TRBV27 combines with J gene TRBJ1-2, with D perhaps TRBD1 (6 bases). V dropped 3 bases and J dropped 6 bases, with 8 bases sitting between them. The CDR3 is made up of 12 amino acids. Germline loops: CDR1 MNHEY, CDR2 SMNVEV (reference sequence). The CDR3 region has the DNA TGTGCCAGCAGTTTCCAGGGGAATGGCTACACCTTC. This codes for CASSFQGNGYTF.

In this sample, this clone turned up once. This sequence joins TRBV19 and TRBJ2-5; D remains ambiguous. The germline CDR1 and CDR2 sequences are LNHDA and SQIVND (reference sequence). With 5 bases removed from V and 4 bases from J, the gap between germline ends came to 11 bases. The CDR3 contains 13 residues. In nucleotides, the CDR3 is TGTGCCAGTAGTCCGGGCCGGCCAGAGACCCAGTACTTC. Its protein product is CASSPGRPETQYF.

The chain recombines TRBV19 with TRBJ1-2, with D unclear. CDR1 and CDR2 from the germline V gene are LNHDA and SQIVND (reference sequence). CDR3 length: 13 amino acids. The V and J ends lost 6 bases and 6 bases respectively, with 14 bases between them. CDR3 sequence: CASRGRNSHGYTF. The CDR3 DNA follows: TGTGCCAGTAGGGGGAGGAACAGCCATGGCTACACCTTC.

This clone appeared once. The chain couples TRBV5-4 to TRBJ2-5, with 9 positions matching TRBD1. The CDR3 has 16 amino acids. CDR1 SGHNT and CDR2 YYREEE come from the germline V gene (reference sequence). V lost 5 bases to trimming and J lost 2 bases; unmatched junction nucleotides: 10. CDR3: CASSTGRGTGQETQYF. CDR3 nucleotides: TGTGCCAGCAGTACGGGACGGGGGACAGGGCAAGAGACCCAGTACTTC.

V is TRBV28 and J is TRBJ2-7; 10 bases are a match to TRBD1. With V trimmed by 5 bases and J by 3 bases, 10 bases remained unmatched. Germline V lookup: CDR1 MDHEN, CDR2 SYDVKM. CDR3 length equals 16 residues. The DNA for the CDR3 is TGTGCCAGCAGTGTTGCCGGGACAGGGGCCTACTACGAGCAGTACTTC. This translates into CASSVAGTGAYYEQYF.

The chain is built from TRBV6-5 and TRBJ2-7; weak D call: TRBD1 (5 bases). CDR1 MNHEY and CDR2 SVGAGI come from the germline V gene. The germline V and J ends were trimmed by 2 bases and 2 bases, with 16 bases remaining between them. The CDR3 length is 16 residues. The CDR3 loop reads CASSYASTENPYEQYF. The CDR3 coding sequence is TGTGCCAGCAGTTACGCCTCGACAGAGAACCCCTACGAGCAGTACTTC.

V usage is TRBV14 and J usage is TRBJ1-4; 12 nucleotides match TRBD1. The CDR3 has 17 amino acids. From germline, CDR1 is SGHDN and CDR2 FVKESK. J lost 6 bases, V lost 4 bases, and 9 bases had no gene match. CDR3: CASSPLGQGAKDEKLFF. The CDR3 bases are TGTGCCAGCAGCCCCTTGGGACAGGGGGCAAAGGATGAAAAACTGTTTTTT.

This clone was picked up a small number of times. The chain carries TRBV4-2 and TRBJ2-3, with 7 bases lining up with TRBD2. CDR1 is LGHNA and CDR2 is YNFKEQ in the germline V gene. Trimming removed 0 bases from V and 4 bases from J; junction bases left unmatched: 7. This CDR3 comprises 16 residues. The CDR3, as DNA: TGTGCCAGCAGCCAAGATATGGCGGGGGAGGCAGATACGCAGTATTTT. As protein: CASSQDMAGEADTQYF.

V gene TRBV5-1 combines with J gene TRBJ2-7, with TRBD1 matching 9 bases. The V segment lost 10 bases and the J segment 0 bases; nucleotides outside the gene matches: 14. Per the germline V gene, CDR1 is SGHRS and CDR2 is YFSETQ. This CDR3 has 16 residues. The CDR3 spells CAGRDRVGRSSYEQYF. The CDR3 DNA is TGCGCCGGCCGGGACAGGGTAGGGAGGAGCTCCTACGAGCAGTACTTC.

The CDR3 is CASVNTRDSFSTDTQYF. Here the CDR3 DNA reads TGTGCCAGCGTTAATACCCGTGACAGTTTTAGCACAGATACGCAGTATTTT. The rearrangement uses TRBV19 and TRBJ2-3; tentative D call: TRBD1 (5 bases). The CDR3 extends over 17 amino acids. Germline loops: CDR1 LNHDA, CDR2 SQIVND (reference sequence). V lost 9 bases to trimming and J lost 0 bases, with 22 bases between them.

This clone was seen only once. The V gene is TRBV5-6, the J gene TRBJ2-3, with TRBD2 identical over 7 bases. The V segment lost 4 bases and the J segment 6 bases; nucleotides outside the gene matches: 11. The germline CDR1 and CDR2 sequences are SGHDT and YYEEEE. This CDR3 contains 15 residues. CDR3 amino acids: CASSRGEAGGDTQYF. Here the CDR3 DNA reads TGTGCCAGCAGCCGGGGGGAGGCCGGAGGGGATACGCAGTATTTT.

The chain employs TRBV19 and TRBJ1-2; TRBD1 matches at 7 bases. Per the germline V gene, CDR1 is LNHDA and CDR2 is SQIVND (reference sequence). The CDR3 length is 13 residues. The J segment lost 7 bases and the V segment lost 10 bases, leaving 12 bases of the junction unmatched. CDR3 bases: TGTGCCACCGAAGACAGGGCCTCTTCTGGCTACACCTTC. It codes for CATEDRASSGYTF.

V gene TRBV7-9 combines with J gene TRBJ1-2; D perhaps matches TRBD1 (5 bases). Trimming shortened V by 3 bases and J by 4 bases, and 9 bases separated the two germline ends. Germline loops: CDR1 SEHNR, CDR2 FQNEAQ (reference sequence). The CDR3 has 13 amino acids. The CDR3 region has the DNA TGTGCCAGCAGCTTTCTGGGGACCTATGGCTACACCTTC. This translates into CASSFLGTYGYTF.

V usage is TRBV5-1 and J usage is TRBJ2-1; D possibly corresponds to TRBD1 (6 bases). Germline V gene lookup returns CDR1 SGHRS and CDR2 YFSETQ. This CDR3 is built from 15 residues. The ends were cut back, 0 bases at V and 8 bases at J, with 15 bases in the middle. Here the CDR3 DNA reads TGCGCCAGCAGCTTGGTTGGGGGCCTACAAGATGAGCAGTTCTTC. Translated: CASSLVGGLQDEQFF.

The V and J genes are TRBV4-2 and TRBJ2-3; D gene unclear. CDR1 LGHNA and CDR2 YNFKEQ come from the germline V gene. Trimming left V 4 bases short and J 0 bases short, with 8 bases between. This CDR3 region has 14 residues. CDR3 nucleotides: TGTGCCAGCAGCCGAGCTACTAGCACAGATACGCAGTATTTT. Its translation: CASSRATSTDTQYF.

V and J are TRBV5-1 and TRBJ1-3; tentatively, D is TRBD1 (5 bases). Trimming pared 0 bases from V and 0 bases from J, leaving 7 bases between. CDR1 is SGHRS, CDR2 YFSETQ, per germline. The CDR3 totals 15 residues. The CDR3 loop is CASSLGDFSGNTIYF. In DNA, the CDR3 is TGCGCCAGCAGCTTGGGGGACTTCTCTGGAAACACCATATATTTT.